These T cell receptor beta chains were read from a single sample in a study of tumor-infiltrating lymphocytes in localized non-small cell lung cancer. Only in-frame clones appear in the TCRdb table, and some are missing; sequencing was by immunoSEQ multiplex PCR. The sample carries some 6,700 clones, just under 75% recorded once. The sequenced sample was lung tumor tissue. These TCRs come from a human donor with non-small cell lung cancer. The CDR3 runs from the conserved cysteine through the conserved F or W. D genes are given only for firm matches. The size field is filled for only some rows; it gives once, few, many or a size class.

j_call d_call clone_size v_call cdr3_nt cdr3_aa
TRBJ1-1 NA NA TRBV2 TGTGCCAGCACCAACACTGAAGCTTTCTTT CASTNTEAFF
TRBJ2-1 NA NA TRBV7-2 TGTGCCAGCAGCTTAGGAGGCTGGAGGGCCGCCTACAATGAGCAGTTCTTC CASSLGGWRAAYNEQFF
TRBJ2-7 NA NA TRBV6-5 TGTGCCAGCAGCTACAATAGGGGAGTCGAGCAGTACTTC CASSYNRGVEQYF
TRBJ2-1 TRBD2 once TRBV12-5 TGTGCTAGTGGTTTGCCAACGGGGGGTCCTAGTGAGCAGTTCTTC CASGLPTGGPSEQFF
TRBJ1-2 TRBD1 NA TRBV5-4 TGTGCCAGCAGCTTGGAGGGGGCGCTCTTCTACACCTTC CASSLEGALFYTF
TRBJ2-3 NA NA TRBV4-1 TGCGCCAGCAGCTATAGACGGGGGACAGATACGCAGTATTTT CASSYRRGTDTQYF
TRBJ2-1 NA medium-sized TRBV30 TGTGCCTGGAGTGGGGAAGACAATGAGCAGTTCTTC CAWSGEDNEQFF
TRBJ1-2 TRBD1 NA TRBV4-3 TGCGCCAGCAGCCAAGATTCAGGGGGGCTTGACTATGGCTACACCTTC CASSQDSGGLDYGYTF
TRBJ2-5 TRBD2 NA TRBV7-9 TGTGCCAGCAGCCTTCTTGGGGGACTACAAGAGACCCAGTACTTC CASSLLGGLQETQYF
TRBJ1-5 NA NA TRBV5-1 TGCGCCAGCAGCTTGGCCGGGGGGGAGGGGAATCAGCCCCAGCATTTT CASSLAGGEGNQPQHF
TRBJ2-3 NA NA TRBV6-5 TGTGCCAGCAGTTACTCGAACGTGGTAACAGATACGCAGTATTTT CASSYSNVVTDTQYF
TRBJ1-2 TRBD1 NA TRBV4-2 TGTGCCAGCAGCCAAGGCCTGGGCGGGGCAGGGGGAAACTATGGCTACACCTTC CASSQGLGGAGGNYGYTF
TRBJ1-5 NA NA TRBV28 TGTGCCAGCAGTTTCCCGGGGCGCGGTCAGCCCCAGCATTTT CASSFPGRGQPQHF
TRBJ2-3 TRBD2 NA TRBV4-3 TGCGCCAGCAGGCCTAGCGGGAGGGATACAGATACGCAGTATTTT CASRPSGRDTDTQYF
TRBJ1-1 NA once TRBV5-4 TGTGCCACCTACCAGATGAGGAACACTGAAGCTTTCTTT CATYQMRNTEAFF
TRBJ1-5 NA NA TRBV7-8 TGTGCCAGCAGCCCCCCGGGACACCATAGCAATCAGCCCCAGCATTTT CASSPPGHHSNQPQHF
TRBJ2-1 NA NA TRBV9 TGTGCCAGCAGCGAGGGACCCCTGAGGGATGAGCAGTTCTTC CASSEGPLRDEQFF
TRBJ1-1 NA few TRBV7-9 TGTGCCAGCAGCCAGGGGTTCACTGAAGCTTTCTTT CASSQGFTEAFF
TRBJ1-4 NA NA TRBV7-2 TGTGCCAGCAGCCCCCCTCCCACTAATGAAAAACTGTTTTTT CASSPPPTNEKLFF
TRBJ1-1 NA NA TRBV29-1 TGCAGCGTTAGAGAAAGTGAGTCGAACACTGAAGCTTTCTTT CSVRESESNTEAFF
TRBJ1-4 NA once TRBV2 TGTGCCAGCAGGAGGCCGTGGGGCCGGACTAATGAAAAACTGTTTTTT CASRRPWGRTNEKLFF
TRBJ1-6 NA few TRBV9 TGTGCCAGCAGCGGTCGGGTCCTCTCACCCCTCCACTTT CASSGRVLSPLHF
TRBJ2-5 NA few TRBV20-1 TGCAGTGCCCTGCCTCAAGAGACCCAGTACTTC CSALPQETQYF
TRBJ2-1 NA NA TRBV27 TGTGCCAGCAGTCTCCCCGGGGGCCCACCCTACAATGAGCAGTTCTTC CASSLPGGPPYNEQFF
TRBJ2-1 TRBD2 NA TRBV30 TGTGCCTGGAGTGTAACCGGACTAGCGGAATTCGGTGAGCAGTTCTTC CAWSVTGLAEFGEQFF
TRBJ1-1 NA NA TRBV6-5 TGTGCCAGCAGTCCCCCTGGGCGCGGGACTGAAGCTTTCTTT CASSPPGRGTEAFF
TRBJ2-1 TRBD2 NA TRBV5-1 TGCGCCAGCAGCTTGGGTCGGGAGGGGGATGAGCAGTTCTTC CASSLGREGDEQFF
TRBJ1-1 NA NA TRBV11-3 TGTGCCAGCAGCCAACAGGGCGTAAACACTGAAGCTTTCTTT CASSQQGVNTEAFF
TRBJ2-3 NA NA TRBV28 TGTGCCAGCACCCTGCGCGGGACAGATACGCAGTATTTT CASTLRGTDTQYF
TRBJ2-7 NA few TRBV2 TGTGCCAGCAGTGTAACCAGACAGCTGCACGAGCAGTACTTC CASSVTRQLHEQYF
TRBJ2-7 NA NA TRBV19 TGTGCCAGTAGTATCTGGGTAATGGGTAAAAACGAGCAGTACTTC CASSIWVMGKNEQYF
TRBJ1-5 NA few TRBV18 TGTGCCAGCTCCGACAAATATAGCAATCAGCCCCAGCATTTT CASSDKYSNQPQHF
TRBJ1-1 TRBD1 NA TRBV7-3 TGTGCCAGCAGCGTACAGGGGGGAGACACTGAAGCTTTCTTT CASSVQGGDTEAFF
TRBJ1-3 NA NA TRBV30 TGTGCCTGGAGTGCAGACAGAAACACCATATATTTT CAWSADRNTIYF
TRBJ2-1 NA NA TRBV7-2 TGTGCCAGCAGCTTCCGGGACTTCCCATTGGATGAGCAGTTCTTC CASSFRDFPLDEQFF
TRBJ2-2 TRBD2 large TRBV29-1 TGCAGCGTTGAAGACAGAGCGGGGGGCCCGAACACCGGGGAGCTGTTTTTT CSVEDRAGGPNTGELFF
TRBJ2-5 TRBD2 NA TRBV7-9 TGTGCCAGCAGCTTAGGGACTAGTGGGGCAGAGACCCAGTACTTC CASSLGTSGAETQYF
TRBJ2-1 NA NA TRBV7-9 TGTGCCAGCAGCTTGGGCGGCCCTCAGCATGAGCAGTTCTTC CASSLGGPQHEQFF
TRBJ1-2 TRBD1 NA TRBV13 TGTGCCAGCAGCTCGACAGGGATCGATGGCTACACCTTC CASSSTGIDGYTF
TRBJ1-2 NA few TRBV7-6 TGTGCCAGCAGCTTAGCCTCCGATGCTAACTATGGCTACACCTTC CASSLASDANYGYTF
TRBJ2-7 NA NA TRBV11-2 TGTGCCAGCAGCTTAGTGCTGGGAGCCCCCTACGAGCAGTACTTC CASSLVLGAPYEQYF
TRBJ2-3 NA NA TRBV20-1 TGCAGTGCTACTACCTTGGGTACGCAGTATTTT CSATTLGTQYF
TRBJ1-5 NA few TRBV5-1 TGCGCCAGCAGCTTGGGGGACAACAATCAGCCCCAGCATTTT CASSLGDNNQPQHF
TRBJ1-4 NA once TRBV7-9 TGTGCCAGCAGCTTAAGTCCTTATGGGGATGAAAAACTGTTTTTT CASSLSPYGDEKLFF
TRBJ2-3 NA NA TRBV5-1 TGCGCCAGCAGCTTGGGGCTTTCAGATACGCAGTATTTT CASSLGLSDTQYF
TRBJ2-7 NA NA TRBV11-2 TGTGCCAGCAGCGAACTGGACAGTTTAGCCTACGAGCAGTACTTC CASSELDSLAYEQYF
TRBJ2-1 NA NA TRBV7-6 TGTGCCAGCAGCCAAACCTCTACGGGGGTTGAGCAGTTCTTC CASSQTSTGVEQFF